Shown below are 29 T cell receptor beta chains from a single sample sequenced in a study of blood T cell repertoires in COVID-19. Sequencing used immunoSEQ multiplex PCR; TCRdb keeps in-frame clones, though not all of them. This table holds 60,000 to 80,000 clones, roughly 92% found once. The sample taken for sequencing was peripheral blood. All receptors derive from a human donor in a cohort sampled during active COVID-19.

This rearrangement joins TRBV7-6 to TRBJ1-4, with 11 bases aligning to TRBD1. Losses at the gene ends were 2 bases for V and 8 bases for J; bases not matched to a gene: 7. Looked up from germline, CDR1 is SGHVS and CDR2 is FNYEAQ. The CDR3 loop spans 16 amino acids. The CDR3 reads CASSLRAGQGGEKLFF. DNA of the CDR3: TGTGCCAGCAGCTTAAGAGCGGGACAGGGGGGCGAAAAACTGTTTTTT.

Concerning this clone: This sample also contains other DNA sequences that code for the same CDR3. The CDR3 DNA reads as TGTGCCAGCCGGGACAGGAACACTGAAGCTTTCTTT. Translation: CASRDRNTEAFF. This sequence joins TRBV19 and TRBJ1-1, with 7 bases that match TRBD1. J was trimmed by 1 base and V by 9 bases; bases with no gene match: 2. From germline, CDR1 is LNHDA and CDR2 SQIVND (reference sequence). There are 12 residues in the CDR3.

J is TRBJ1-3 and V is TRBV27, with a tentative D call TRBD1 (6 bases). The CDR3 spans 15 residues. Per the germline V gene, CDR1 is MNHEY and CDR2 is SMNVEV (reference sequence). Trimming removed 6 bases at V and 6 bases at J, with 18 bases between. Here the CDR3 DNA reads TGTGCCAGCAGCCCCGACAGGATCACCTCAAACACCATATATTTT. Amino acids: CASSPDRITSNTIYF.

DNA of the CDR3: TGTGCCAGCAGTTCCTGGACAGGGCGACACGAGCAGTACTTC. Translated: CASSSWTGRHEQYF. The chain couples TRBV6-5 to TRBJ2-7, with TRBD1 identical over 8 bases. CDR1 is MNHEY, CDR2 SVGAGI, per germline. The CDR3 totals 14 residues. Trimming cost V 4 bases and J 5 bases; bases outside gene matches: 7.

This clone was picked up one time. The chain carries TRBV7-3 and TRBJ1-1, with D possibly matching TRBD1 (6 bases). The V gene's germline CDR1 is SGHTA and CDR2 FQGTGA. V dropped 4 bases and J dropped 5 bases, with 14 bases sitting between them. The CDR3 runs 14 residues. CDR3 bases: TGTGCCAGCAGCTCACAGGGTTGGGGGACTGAAGCTTTCTTT. Encoded protein: CASSSQGWGTEAFF.

The rearrangement links TRBV11-3 to TRBJ2-5, with D maybe TRBD2 (5 bases). CDR3 size: 15 residues. Germline lookup yields CDR1 SGHNT and CDR2 YENEEA. V gave up 5 bases and J gave up 1 base, with 14 bases separating them. The DNA of the CDR3 is TGTGCCAGCAGCCCGTGGAGCGGTTCCCAAGAGACCCAGTACTTC. Its translation is CASSPWSGSQETQYF.

The chain links TRBV6-5 to TRBJ2-2, with TRBD1 as a possible D gene (5 bases). V gave up 0 bases and J gave up 2 bases, with 10 bases separating them. The germline CDR1 and CDR2 sequences are MNHEY and SVGAGI. The CDR3 runs 16 residues. CDR3 nucleotide sequence: TGTGCCAGCAGTTACTCGGGGCTAGTTAACACCGGGGAGCTGTTTTTT. It yields the protein CASSYSGLVNTGELFF.

This clone showed up just a few times. The chain couples TRBV13 to TRBJ1-4; 10 nucleotides agree with TRBD1. The ends lost 5 bases at V and 7 bases at J; junction bases unmatched: 4. CDR1 is PRHDT and CDR2 is FYEKMQ in the germline V gene (reference sequence). The CDR3 totals 14 residues. The CDR3 DNA follows: TGTGCCAGCAGCCTCGGGACAGGGGCTGAAAAACTGTTTTTT. The encoded protein is CASSLGTGAEKLFF.

V and J are TRBV5-1 and TRBJ2-7; a weak D match, TRBD2 (5 bases). The CDR3 is made up of 15 amino acids. Trimming removed 0 bases at V and 4 bases at J, with 14 bases between. Per germline, CDR1 SGHRS and CDR2 YFSETQ. The CDR3: CASSLDPAERYEQYF. CDR3 nucleotides: TGCGCCAGCAGCTTGGATCCAGCGGAGAGATACGAGCAGTACTTC.

This sequence joins TRBV5-1 and TRBJ1-2; 10 bases are shared with TRBD1. After removal of 5 bases from V and 2 bases from J, the junction contained 6 bases not matched to a gene. The CDR3 contains 15 residues. Germline V lookup: CDR1 SGHRS, CDR2 YFSETQ. DNA of the CDR3: TGCGCCAGCAGGGAGACAGGGGGCAGCAACTATGGCTACACCTTC. This encodes CASRETGGSNYGYTF.

The CDR3 here is CASGPGGYQPQHF. CDR3 in DNA: TGTGCTAGTGGTCCAGGGGGTTATCAGCCCCAGCATTTT. This chain uses TRBV12-5 with TRBJ1-5; 7 positions match TRBD1. The CDR3 is 13 residues long. Germline values: CDR1 LGHNT, CDR2 FRNRAP. Trimming took 5 bases from V and 5 from J; bases not matched to a gene: 3.

The rearrangement links TRBV14 to TRBJ2-1; 10 bases are a match to TRBD2. V lost 4 bases and J lost 6; bases outside the gene matches: 9. Germline CDR1 SGHDN, CDR2 FVKESK. This CDR3 comprises 16 residues. The CDR3 here is CASSRVGTSVINEQFF. The CDR3 nucleotides read TGTGCCAGCAGCCGAGTTGGGACTAGCGTAATCAATGAGCAGTTCTTC.

J is TRBJ2-5 and V is TRBV6-5, with 8 bases that match TRBD2. CDR1 is MNHEY and CDR2 is SVGAGI in the germline V gene. V shed 0 bases, J shed 7 bases, and the junction held 4 bases outside the gene matches. There are 14 residues in the CDR3. In DNA, the CDR3 is TGTGCCAGCAGTTACTCTGGGACTAGGGCGACCCAGTACTTC. The encoded protein is CASSYSGTRATQYF.

This clone occurred once. The chain uses TRBV7-9 and TRBJ2-3; a weak D match, TRBD1 (6 bases). Germline CDR1 reads SEHNR; CDR2 reads FQNEAQ (reference sequence). V lost 1 base and J lost 0, with 11 bases in between. There are 16 residues in the CDR3. This CDR3 is CASSLGPGVSTDTQYF. Written as DNA, the CDR3 is TGTGCCAGCAGCTTAGGGCCAGGGGTGAGCACAGATACGCAGTATTTT.

The count of this clone is one. The rearrangement links TRBV19 to TRBJ1-5; 9 nucleotides align to TRBD1. The CDR3 has 12 amino acids. The V and J ends lost 9 bases and 4 bases, in that order; junction bases with no gene match: 1. Germline-derived CDR1 and CDR2 are LNHDA and SQIVND (reference sequence). The CDR3: CARTGGNQPQHF. The CDR3 region has the DNA TGTGCCAGGACAGGGGGAAATCAGCCCCAGCATTTT.

The chain couples TRBV4-3 to TRBJ2-3; no definite D call. V lost 0 bases and J 10 bases, leaving 14 bases between the germline ends. The CDR3 totals 14 residues. Germline V gives CDR1 LGHNA, CDR2 YSLEER. Written as DNA, the CDR3 is TGCGCCAGCAGCCAAGATCCCCGAGGAATGTCGCAGTATTTT. This gives the protein CASSQDPRGMSQYF.

The V and J genes are TRBV2 and TRBJ1-1, with D tentatively TRBD1 (5 bases). Trimming shortened V by 4 bases and J by 1 base, and 10 bases separated the two germline ends. CDR1 and CDR2 (germline): SNHLY, FYNNEI. CDR3 size: 14 residues. CDR3 loop: CASSVQGGNTEAFF. As DNA, the CDR3 is TGTGCCAGCAGTGTCCAGGGCGGGAACACTGAAGCTTTCTTT.

This sequence joins TRBV6-5 and TRBJ1-4; 11 nucleotides align to TRBD1. Germline values: CDR1 MNHEY, CDR2 SVGAGI. The V segment lost 6 bases and the J segment 7 bases; nucleotides outside the gene matches: 7. The CDR3 contains 15 residues. The CDR3 loop reads CASRLGQGAGEKLFF. The CDR3 nucleotides read TGTGCCAGCAGACTAGGACAGGGGGCCGGTGAAAAACTGTTTTTT.

The chain combines TRBV5-6 with TRBJ2-2, with 7 bases lining up with TRBD1. The germline V gene has CDR1 SGHDT and CDR2 YYEEEE. Trimming at V came to 7 bases and at J to 5 bases, leaving 11 bases not matched to a gene. CDR3 length: 15 residues. CDR3 in DNA: TGTGCCAGCGCAAGGGGGCAGACCCTTACCGGGGAGCTGTTTTTT. It encodes CASARGQTLTGELFF.

This chain links TRBV12-3 or TRBV12-4 with TRBJ1-1; 10 bases are a match to TRBD1. The CDR3 consists of 13 residues. J lost 7 bases, V lost 6 bases, and 5 bases had no gene match. CDR3 sequence: CASSMTGGSEAFF. In DNA form, the CDR3 reads TGTGCCAGCAGCATGACAGGGGGCAGTGAAGCTTTCTTT.

This sequence joins TRBV7-8 and TRBJ1-5, with D possibly TRBD1 on 5 matching bases. Between the trimmed V and J ends, which lost 5 bases and 11 bases, there was a span of 28 bases. CDR1 SGHVS and CDR2 FQNEAQ come from the germline V gene. The CDR3 loop spans 17 amino acids. CDR3 sequence: CASSPGGRQVQLGTQHF. The CDR3 nucleotides are TGTGCCAGCAGCCCCGGGGGAAGGCAGGTACAATTAGGGACCCAGCATTTT.

This clone was detected once. The chain recombines TRBV7-6 with TRBJ2-7, with D perhaps matching TRBD2 (5 bases). Germline-derived CDR1 and CDR2 are SGHVS and FNYEAQ. Trimming took off 5 bases at V and 5 bases at J, with 13 bases between the two ends. This CDR3 contains 13 residues. The CDR3 spells CASSPLGGHEQYF. The CDR3 DNA is TGTGCCAGCAGCCCCCTCGGAGGCCACGAGCAGTACTTC.

The genes are TRBV9 and TRBJ2-1; D not resolved. This CDR3 comprises 11 residues. The germline CDR1 and CDR2 sequences are SGDLS and YYNGEE. V was clipped by 3 bases and J by 9 bases, with 7 bases between them. Here the CDR3 DNA reads TGTGCCAGCAGCGCAGGATTTGAGCAGTTCTTC. This gives the protein CASSAGFEQFF.

This clone appeared once. V is TRBV10-3 and J is TRBJ1-5; D is undetermined. Germline values: CDR1 ENHRY, CDR2 SYGVKD. With 0 bases removed from V and 9 bases from J, the gap between germline ends came to 9 bases. This CDR3 region has 13 residues. This CDR3 is CAISESDILPQHF. CDR3 nucleotide sequence: TGTGCCATCAGTGAGTCTGACATTTTGCCCCAGCATTTT.

The chain uses TRBV9 and TRBJ2-3; no clear D. Trimming left V 0 bases short and J 4 bases short, with 21 bases between. Germline V gene sequence: CDR1 SGDLS, CDR2 YYNGEE. This CDR3 region has 18 residues. The chain's CDR3 is CASSVGRSTSHRPDTQYF. In nucleotides, the CDR3 is TGTGCCAGCAGCGTAGGTAGGTCGACTTCCCATCGGCCAGATACGCAGTATTTT.

The chain joins TRBV6-2 or TRBV6-3 to TRBJ1-3; a possible D gene is TRBD1 (6 bases). The V end lost 5 bases, the J end lost 1 base, and 15 bases lay between the germline ends. The CDR3 totals 16 residues. Germline lookup yields CDR1 MNHEY and CDR2 SVGEGT. As DNA, the CDR3 is TGTGCCAGCAGTGCCTTACGGACAGAGTCTGGAAACACCATATATTTT. Translation: CASSALRTESGNTIYF.

This sequence joins TRBV15 and TRBJ1-5, with D unclear. Germline CDR1 reads LNHNV; CDR2 reads YYDKDF (reference sequence). Trimming removed 0 bases at V and 5 bases at J, with 5 bases between. CDR3 length: 13 amino acids. CDR3 protein: CATSRDTDQPQHF. CDR3 DNA: TGTGCCACCAGCAGAGACACTGATCAGCCCCAGCATTTT.

This sequence joins TRBV4-3 and TRBJ2-3, with 8 bases identical to TRBD2. The CDR3 spans 16 residues. CDR1 LGHNA and CDR2 YSLEER come from the germline V gene. Trimming took 2 bases from V and 0 from J; bases not matched to a gene: 4. Here the CDR3 DNA reads TGCGCCAGCAGCCAACGACCTAGCGGGAGCACAGATACGCAGTATTTT. Protein: CASSQRPSGSTDTQYF.

The chain joins TRBV14 to TRBJ2-6; the D is unclear. V lost 4 bases, J lost 0 bases, and 10 bases lay in between. The CDR3 runs 16 residues. CDR1 is SGHDN and CDR2 is FVKESK in the germline V gene. The chain's CDR3 is CASSPTTVSGANVLTF. CDR3 DNA sequence: TGTGCCAGCAGCCCAACCACAGTCTCTGGGGCCAACGTCCTGACTTTC.